One and the same sample provided the 16 T cell receptor beta chains below, sequenced in a study of identical twins. TCRdb reprocessed the 5' RACE reads via MiXCR and lists one record per CDR3 protein. This table holds 450,000 or so distinct CDR3 sequences, 12% to 15% found once. These same data were also listed under a study on yellow fever vaccine responses in identical twins.

Sequenced input: CD4+ T cells sorted from blood. The receptors were gathered from a woman in her late teens or twenties in good health.

The table lists this clonotype with a few counts. The rearrangement links TRBV29-1 to TRBJ2-7, with 8 nucleotides matching TRBD1. V gave up 5 bases and J gave up 5 bases; unmatched junction bases: 35. The germline V gene encodes CDR1 SQVTM and CDR2 ANQGSEA. The CDR3 consists of 22 residues. Written as DNA, the CDR3 is TGCAGCGTTAGGGTCATAGGAACTGACTGGAGAACTAGGACAGGGAGGATCGACGAGCAGTACTTC. It encodes CSVRVIGTDWRTRTGRIDEQYF.

The chain combines TRBV9 with TRBJ1-2; tentatively, D is TRBD1 (5 bases). V dropped 0 bases and J dropped 4 bases, with 13 bases sitting between them. CDR1 is SGDLS, CDR2 YYNGEE, per germline. CDR3 length: 15 residues. The CDR3 region is CASSVGQLRLYGYTF. In DNA form, the CDR3 reads TGTGCCAGCAGCGTAGGACAGCTCCGTCTCTATGGCTACACCTTC.

This CDR3 is CASSPDLLETQYF. For the CDR3, the DNA is TGCGCCAGCAGCCCTGACCTCCTGGAGACCCAGTACTTC. The chain recombines TRBV4-3 with TRBJ2-5; D not resolved. Trimming cost V 4 bases and J 5 bases, with 11 bases left between them. The CDR3 has 13 residues. Germline assignment: CDR1 LGHNA and CDR2 YSLEER.

Comments on this clonotype: The junction departs from the called germline gene at one end, perhaps through a read error. The chain employs TRBV11-2 and TRBJ2-7, with unresolved D. This CDR3 spans 12 amino acids. Germline-derived CDR1 and CDR2 are SGHAT and FQNNGV. The CDR3, as DNA: TGTGCCAGCACCTTATCCACGAACGAGCAGTACTTC. Amino acids: CASTLSTNEQYF.

There are a few counts of this clonotype. This chain joins TRBV12-3 or TRBV12-4 and TRBJ1-2; the D is unclear. V shed 6 bases and J shed 5 bases, with 10 bases lying between them. The CDR3 length is 12 residues. The CDR3 DNA follows: TGTGCCAGCAGCCGACGTCTGTATGGCTACACCTTC. Translation: CASSRRLYGYTF.

This clonotype turned up a few times. The chain has TRBV24-1 and TRBJ2-6; D remains ambiguous. This CDR3 spans 16 amino acids. Trimming left V 3 bases short and J 0 bases short, with 8 bases between. CDR1 and CDR2 (germline): KGHDR, SFDVKD. CDR3 sequence: CATSDPTISGANVLTF. In nucleotides, the CDR3 is TGTGCCACCAGTGATCCCACCATCTCTGGGGCCAACGTCCTGACTTTC.

The V and J genes are TRBV7-8 and TRBJ1-4; 7 nucleotides agree with TRBD1. The V segment lost 0 bases and the J segment 12 bases; nucleotides outside the gene matches: 4. CDR3 length: 13 amino acids. CDR1 is SGHVS, CDR2 FQNEAQ, per germline. CDR3 amino acids: CASSLALRGELFF. The CDR3 nucleotides are TGTGCCAGCAGCTTAGCACTCAGGGGGGAACTGTTTTTT.

This clonotype was observed at least ten times. One end of the junction does not line up with germline, which may come from a read error. This chain joins TRBV7-7 and TRBJ2-5; D perhaps matches TRBD2 (6 bases). The CDR3 consists of 15 residues. The germline CDR1 and CDR2 sequences are SSHAT and FNYEAQ (reference sequence). CDR3 DNA sequence: TGTGCTAGCAGCTTAGGTGGTAGCGGAAAAGAGACCCAGTACTTC. It encodes CASSLGGSGKETQYF.

This clonotype showed up just a few times. The chain combines TRBV7-9 with TRBJ2-1; TRBD1 matches 7 bases. The V segment lost 2 bases and the J segment 2 bases; nucleotides outside the gene matches: 6. CDR1 and CDR2 from the germline V gene are SEHNR and FQNEAQ (reference sequence). The CDR3 has 16 amino acids. CDR3 residues: CASSLYQGVTYNEQFF. Written as DNA, the CDR3 is TGTGCCAGCAGCTTATATCAGGGGGTGACCTACAATGAGCAGTTCTTC.

The V call is TRBV3-1, the J call TRBJ1-2; tentatively, D is TRBD1 (6 bases). Germline V gene lookup returns CDR1 LGHDT and CDR2 YNNKEL (reference sequence). Trimming left V 4 bases short and J 8 bases short, with 20 bases between. This CDR3 is 15 amino acids long. The DNA for the CDR3 is TGTGCCAGCAGCCGGAACGACAGGAGAGAGGGGGGCTACACCTTC. Translated, it gives CASSRNDRREGGYTF.

At least ten counts were recorded for this clonotype. One end of the junction varies from germline; a read error may be responsible. The chain carries TRBV5-1 and TRBJ1-1, with D hard to call. The CDR3 extends over 14 amino acids. Germline V gives CDR1 SGHRS, CDR2 YFSETQ. CDR3 nucleotides: TGTGCCAGCAGTTTAGAGGGCCCGAACACTGAAGCTTTCTTT. It encodes CASSLEGPNTEAFF.

The chain uses TRBV18 and TRBJ2-7, with unresolved D. Germline V lookup: CDR1 KGHSH, CDR2 LQKENI. The CDR3 consists of 11 residues. The ends were cut back, 2 bases at V and 6 bases at J, with 5 bases in the middle. CDR3 residues: CASSPDSEQYF. CDR3 DNA: TGTGCCAGCTCACCAGACTCCGAGCAGTACTTC.

The chain joins TRBV14 to TRBJ2-1; the D gene is possibly TRBD1 (5 bases). From germline, CDR1 is SGHDN and CDR2 FVKESK. The V and J ends lost 4 bases and 13 bases respectively, with 17 bases between them. This CDR3 has 13 residues. CDR3 DNA: TGTGCCAGCAGCCCCAACGTTGGGGCCGCTCAGTTCTTC. It codes for CASSPNVGAAQFF.

V usage is TRBV4-2 and J usage is TRBJ2-1, with TRBD2 as a possible D gene (5 bases). Deletions cut 4 bases from V and 9 bases from J, with 13 bases between. Germline V gene sequence: CDR1 LGHNA, CDR2 YNFKEQ. This CDR3 contains 13 residues. As DNA, the CDR3 is TGTGCCAGCAGCCCAACGCTGGCGGGTGAGCAGTTCTTC. It codes for CASSPTLAGEQFF.

The rearrangement joins TRBV28 to TRBJ2-3; TRBD2 matches at 11 bases. Losses at the gene ends were 6 bases for V and 9 bases for J; bases not matched to a gene: 11. Germline V gene lookup returns CDR1 MDHEN and CDR2 SYDVKM. The CDR3 extends over 15 amino acids. In DNA form, the CDR3 reads TGTGCCAGCAGCCTTAGCGGGAGGGCCGGTTGGACGCAGTATTTT. It encodes CASSLSGRAGWTQYF.

This clonotype was counted only a few times. V is TRBV6-5 and J is TRBJ1-3; a possible D gene is TRBD1 (5 bases). The CDR3 consists of 14 residues. Germline CDR1 MNHEY, CDR2 SVGAGI. Trimming left V 2 bases short and J 4 bases short, with 9 bases between. The CDR3 DNA follows: TGTGCCAGCAGTTACCGGCAGGGAGGAAACACCATATATTTT. Translation: CASSYRQGGNTIYF.